This passage covers 12 T cell receptor beta chains from one sample sequenced in a study of T cells in localized non-small cell lung cancer (dated by TCRdb to between 2020 and 2021). The library relied on the immunoSEQ multiplex PCR assay. Held by TCRdb, this immuneACCESS table contains in-frame sequences only and omits some clones. Under half of the omission traces to an unresolved V gene where checked; the cause of the rest is unknown. The sample yields 75,000 to 80,000 clones; 88% were counted once. In total, the top ten clones hold 20% to 25% of the sample. This sample comprised peripheral blood, obtained before any cancer treatment. These receptors originate from a woman aged 40-69 years with stage I squamous cell lung carcinoma.

The chain carries TRBV15 and TRBJ2-7, with D possibly being TRBD1 (5 bases). This CDR3 is 11 amino acids long. Germline loops: CDR1 LNHNV, CDR2 YYDKDF (reference sequence). Trimming left V 5 bases short and J 5 bases short, with 7 bases between. CDR3 sequence reads: CATSADNEQYF. The CDR3 DNA sequence: TGTGCCACCAGCGCGGACAACGAGCAGTACTTC.

The sample holds a few counts of this clone. The rearrangement uses TRBV4-1 and TRBJ1-2, with D possibly TRBD1 on 5 matching bases. Trimming removed 4 bases from V and 5 bases from J, with 11 bases in between. Germline CDR1 and CDR2: MGHRA and YSYEKL. CDR3 length: 13 amino acids. The CDR3 loop is CASSRDPAYGYTF. CDR3 DNA: TGCGCCAGCAGCCGGGACCCTGCTTATGGCTACACCTTC.

V and J are TRBV29-1 and TRBJ2-2; 7 nucleotides match TRBD1. CDR1 SQVTM and CDR2 ANQGSEA come from the germline V gene. The V gene end was trimmed by 5 bases and the J gene end by 7 bases; junction bases not matched to a gene: 1. The CDR3 spans 11 residues. Here the CDR3 DNA reads TGCAGCGTTTCAGGGGGCGGGGAGCTGTTTTTT. As protein: CSVSGGGELFF.

The chain joins TRBV7-9 to TRBJ2-3; 7 bases agree with TRBD1. CDR1 and CDR2 from the germline V gene are SEHNR and FQNEAQ (reference sequence). This CDR3 has 15 residues. V gave up 6 bases and J gave up 1 base; unmatched junction bases: 7. The DNA for the CDR3 is TGTGCCAGCAGACTACAGGGGTTGGGCACAGATACGCAGTATTTT. Its protein product is CASRLQGLGTDTQYF.

J is TRBJ1-2 and V is TRBV4-1; no clear D gene. This CDR3 region has 15 residues. Trimming took 1 base from V and 4 from J, leaving 13 bases between them. Germline assignment: CDR1 MGHRA and CDR2 YSYEKL. The CDR3 sequence: CASSQVLGRAYGYTF. The CDR3 DNA reads as TGCGCCAGCAGCCAAGTCTTAGGCCGAGCCTATGGCTACACCTTC.

The J gene is TRBJ1-1, the V gene TRBV20-1; possibly TRBD1 for D (5 bases). V lost 8 bases to trimming and J lost 2 bases, with 9 bases between them. Germline CDR1 reads DFQATT; CDR2 reads SNEGSKA (reference sequence). The CDR3 contains 11 residues. The CDR3 loop is CSYDRNTEAFF. CDR3 nucleotides: TGCAGTTATGACAGAAACACTGAAGCTTTCTTT.

The chain carries TRBV7-9 and TRBJ1-2; weak D call: TRBD1 (6 bases). Germline CDR1 SEHNR, CDR2 FQNEAQ (reference sequence). The length of the CDR3 is 14 residues. Trimming shortened V by 1 base and J by 4 bases, and 10 bases separated the two germline ends. CDR3 nucleotides: TGTGCCAGCAGCTTAGTTTCAGGGGTCTATGGCTACACCTTC. The encoded protein is CASSLVSGVYGYTF. The full variable domain, in which reference TRBV7-9 and TRBJ1-2 provide the parts outside the CDR3, is DTGVSQNPRHKITKRGQNVTFRCDPISEHNRLYWYRQTLGQGPEFLTYFQNEAQLEKSRLLSDRFSAERPKGSFSTLEIQRTEQGDSAMYLCASSLVSGVYGYTFGSGTRLTVV.

J is TRBJ2-3 and V is TRBV5-4, with 7 positions matching TRBD2. The ends lost 3 bases at V and 0 bases at J; junction bases unmatched: 4. The CDR3 contains 15 residues. CDR1 and CDR2 from the germline V gene are SGHNT and YYREEE (reference sequence). As DNA, the CDR3 is TGTGCCAGCAGCTCCACGGGACTAAGCACAGATACGCAGTATTTT. Its protein is CASSSTGLSTDTQYF. Together with reference TRBV5-4 and TRBJ2-3, the CDR3 gives the full variable domain: ETGVTQSPTHLIKTRGQQVTLRCSSQSGHNTVSWYQQALGQGPQFIFQYYREEENGRGNFPPRFSGLQFPNYSSELNVNALELDDSALYLCASSSTGLSTDTQYFGPGTRLTVL.

The chain links TRBV14 to TRBJ1-6; 7 bases fit TRBD1. Germline V gene data show CDR1 as SGHDN and CDR2 as FVKESK. The CDR3 loop spans 16 amino acids. Unmatched junction bases numbered 6, after V lost 3 bases and J lost 4 bases. CDR3 nucleotide sequence: TGTGCCAGCAGCCACGACAGGGCCGCGTATAATTCACCCCTCCACTTT. Its translation: CASSHDRAAYNSPLHF.

This clone was counted a few times. The J gene is TRBJ1-4, the V gene TRBV4-1; D is unresolved. Between the trimmed V and J ends, which lost 0 bases and 6 bases, there was a span of 14 bases. Germline lookup yields CDR1 MGHRA and CDR2 YSYEKL. The CDR3 extends over 16 amino acids. The DNA of the CDR3 is TGCGCCAGCAGCCAAGATTTTAAGGGATGGGATGAAAAACTGTTTTTT. It codes for CASSQDFKGWDEKLFF.

The gene calls are TRBV5-1 and TRBJ1-1, with 11 bases fitting TRBD1. The germline gives CDR1 SGHRS, CDR2 YFSETQ. This CDR3 spans 14 amino acids. J gave up 4 bases and V 4 bases, and 3 bases lay outside the gene matches. For the CDR3, the DNA is TGCGCCAGCAGCCCCGGACAGGGGGCCACTGAAGCTTTCTTT. Translating gives CASSPGQGATEAFF. Full variable domain (rest looked up from reference TRBV5-1 and TRBJ1-1): KAGVTQTPRYLIKTRGQQVTLSCSPISGHRSVSWYQQTPGQGLQFLFEYFSETQRNKGNFPGRFSGRQFSNSRSEMNVSTLELGDSALYLCASSPGQGATEAFFGQGTRLTVV.

The V call is TRBV7-8, the J call TRBJ2-2; 9 bases align to TRBD2. V lost 5 bases, J lost 4 bases, and 5 bases stayed unmatched. The CDR3 runs 15 residues. Germline-derived CDR1 and CDR2 are SGHVS and FQNEAQ. The CDR3 region is CASSQLTSGTGELFF. As DNA, the CDR3 is TGTGCCAGCAGCCAATTGACTAGCGGCACCGGGGAGCTGTTTTTT. Combining the CDR3 with reference TRBV7-8 and TRBJ2-2 gives the whole variable domain GAGVSQSPRYKVAKRGQDVALRCDPISGHVSLFWYQQALGQGPEFLTYFQNEAQLDKSGLPSDRFFAERPEGSVSTLKIQRTQQEDSAVYLCASSQLTSGTGELFFGEGSRLTVL.